This T cell receptor beta chain derives from a study of T cell repertoires in cytomegalovirus infection. Points on this clonotype: Its antigen is as yet unknown.

The CDR3 is made up of 14 amino acids. Germline CDR1 SGHDT, CDR2 YYEEEE. V gave up 0 bases and J gave up 3 bases; unmatched junction bases: 3. From the reads, TCRdb called clonotypes with MiXCR, one entry per CDR3 protein. This table holds about 130,000 distinct CDR3 sequences, 30% to 40% found once. General study findings and limits: Pooled public TCR beta family frequency picked out CMV carriers with the relevant HLA.

This chain connects TRBV5-6 to TRBJ2-7; 7 nucleotides align to TRBD1. The clonotype comes from a human donor in good health (CMV status not recorded). Some clones in this sample may be carry-over from other donors' samples. Sequences were derived from CD8+ T cells from cultured PBMCs, sampled from culture after CMV antigen stimulation. The CDR3 region is CASSLAGTVYEQYF. CDR3 bases: TGTGCCAGCAGCTTGGCCGGGACAGTCTACGAGCAGTACTTC. Filled out from reference TRBV5-6 and TRBJ2-7, the complete variable domain reads DAGVTQSPTHLIKTRGQQVTLRCSPKSGHDTVSWYQQALGQGPQFIFQYYEEEERQRGNFPDRFSGHQFPNYSSELNVNALLLGDSALYLCASSLAGTVYEQYFGPGTRLTVT.